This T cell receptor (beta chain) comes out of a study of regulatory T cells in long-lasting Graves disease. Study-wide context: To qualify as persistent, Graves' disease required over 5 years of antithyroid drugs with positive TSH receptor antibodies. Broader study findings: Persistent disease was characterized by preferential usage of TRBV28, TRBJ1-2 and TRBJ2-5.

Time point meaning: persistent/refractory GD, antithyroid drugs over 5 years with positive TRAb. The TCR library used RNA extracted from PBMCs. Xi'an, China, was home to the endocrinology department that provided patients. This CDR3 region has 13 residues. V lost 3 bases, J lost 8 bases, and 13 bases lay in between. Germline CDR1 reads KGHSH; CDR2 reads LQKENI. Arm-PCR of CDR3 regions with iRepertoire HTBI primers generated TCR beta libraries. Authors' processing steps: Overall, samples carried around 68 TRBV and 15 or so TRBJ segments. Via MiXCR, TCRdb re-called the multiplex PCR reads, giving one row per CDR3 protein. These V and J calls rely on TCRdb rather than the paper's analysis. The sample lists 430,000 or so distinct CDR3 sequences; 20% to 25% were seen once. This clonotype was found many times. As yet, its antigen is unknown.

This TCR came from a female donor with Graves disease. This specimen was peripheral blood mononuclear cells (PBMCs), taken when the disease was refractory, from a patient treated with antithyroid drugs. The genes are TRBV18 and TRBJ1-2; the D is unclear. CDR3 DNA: TGTGCCAGCTCACCGTCAAGGGTCGAAGGCTACACCTTC. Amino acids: CASSPSRVEGYTF.